In this sample, the clone carrying this T cell receptor beta chain turned up a few times. This specimen belongs to a study of T cell changes during pregnancy in multiple sclerosis. Germline assignment: CDR1 LNHDA and CDR2 SQIVND (reference sequence). Trimming cost V 2 bases and J 8 bases, with 9 bases left between them. The CDR3 is 12 amino acids. Produced via immunoSEQ multiplex PCR; TCRdb's table is partial and in-frame only. The sample lists more than 30,000 clones, over 80% occurring once. This receptor was taken from a female donor in good health, enrolled as a control in a pregnancy study. The rearrangement joins TRBV19 to TRBJ1-2; no firm D call. The specimen comprised CD4+ T cells from peripheral blood mononuclear cells, sampled in the third trimester of pregnancy. This chain's CDR3 is CASSISLGGYTF. CDR3 DNA: TGTGCCAGTAGTATATCCCTAGGAGGCTACACCTTC.